This T cell receptor (beta chain) was observed in a study of identical twins. Study-level results: For out-of-frame beta sequences, excess twin sharing was weaker.

The CDR3 is 13 residues long. V dropped 4 bases and J dropped 5 bases, with 11 bases sitting between them. Germline V lookup: CDR1 MNHNS, CDR2 SASEGT. TCRdb independently ran MiXCR on the 5' RACE reads; one entry per CDR3 protein. The sample includes about 390,000 distinct CDR3 sequences, roughly 9% seen only once; the top ten take under 10%. In the case of this clonotype: Its matching antigen is unknown.

The rearrangement links TRBV6-1 to TRBJ1-1; the D gene is possibly TRBD1 (6 bases). Sequencing was carried out using naive T cells sorted from blood. The TCR sequence derives from a woman in her 50s in good health. CDR3 coding DNA: TGTGCCAGCAGTGGTGGGACAAAGACTGAAGCTTTCTTT. This sequence encodes CASSGGTKTEAFF.